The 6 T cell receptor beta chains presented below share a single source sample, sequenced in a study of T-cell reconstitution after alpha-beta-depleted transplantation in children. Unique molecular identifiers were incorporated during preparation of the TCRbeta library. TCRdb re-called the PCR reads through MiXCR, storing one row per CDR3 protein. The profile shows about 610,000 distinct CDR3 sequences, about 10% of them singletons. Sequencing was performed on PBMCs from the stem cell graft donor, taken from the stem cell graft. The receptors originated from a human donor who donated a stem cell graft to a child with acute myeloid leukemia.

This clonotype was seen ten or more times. The CDR3 sequence: CASSDSIVPLSYEQYF. The DNA of the CDR3 is TGTGCCAGCAGTGACTCGATTGTCCCCCTCTCCTACGAGCAGTACTTC. The chain has TRBV6-4 and TRBJ2-7, with unresolved D. Germline V CDR1 and CDR2: MRHNA, SNTAGT. V lost 0 bases to trimming and J lost 0 bases, with 12 bases between them. There are 16 residues in the CDR3.

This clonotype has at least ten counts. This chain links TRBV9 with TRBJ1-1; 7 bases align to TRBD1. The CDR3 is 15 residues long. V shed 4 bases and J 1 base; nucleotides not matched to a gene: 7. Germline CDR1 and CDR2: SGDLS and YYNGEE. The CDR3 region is CASSLEDRRNTEAFF. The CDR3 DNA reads TGTGCCAGCAGCTTGGAGGACAGGAGGAACACTGAAGCTTTCTTT.

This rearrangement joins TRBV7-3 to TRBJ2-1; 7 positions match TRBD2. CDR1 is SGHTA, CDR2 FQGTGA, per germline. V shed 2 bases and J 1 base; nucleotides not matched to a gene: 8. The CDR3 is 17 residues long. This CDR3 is CASSLFGRGDSYNEQFF. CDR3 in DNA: TGTGCCAGCAGCTTATTTGGGAGGGGAGATTCCTACAATGAGCAGTTCTTC.

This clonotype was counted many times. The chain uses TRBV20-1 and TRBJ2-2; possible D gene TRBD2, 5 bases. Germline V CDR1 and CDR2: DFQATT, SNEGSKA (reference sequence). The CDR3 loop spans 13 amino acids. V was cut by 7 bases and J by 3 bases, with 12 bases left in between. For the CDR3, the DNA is TGCAGTGTCGAGGAGGCGGACACCGGGGAGCTGTTTTTT. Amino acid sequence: CSVEEADTGELFF.

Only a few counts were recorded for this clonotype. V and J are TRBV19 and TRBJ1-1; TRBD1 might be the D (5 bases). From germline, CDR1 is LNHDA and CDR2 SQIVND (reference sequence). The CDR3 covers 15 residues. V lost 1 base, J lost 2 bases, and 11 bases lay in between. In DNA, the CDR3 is TGTGCCAGTAGTATAGTGGGGGTTTTTAACACTGAAGCTTTCTTT. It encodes CASSIVGVFNTEAFF.

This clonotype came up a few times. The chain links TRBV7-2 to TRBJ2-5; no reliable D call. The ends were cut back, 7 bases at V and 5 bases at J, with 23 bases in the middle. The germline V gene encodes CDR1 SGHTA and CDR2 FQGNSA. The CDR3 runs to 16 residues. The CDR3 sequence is CASTPAPRTVGETQYF. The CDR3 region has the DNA TGTGCCAGCACTCCTGCCCCCCGGACGGTCGGGGAGACCCAGTACTTC.